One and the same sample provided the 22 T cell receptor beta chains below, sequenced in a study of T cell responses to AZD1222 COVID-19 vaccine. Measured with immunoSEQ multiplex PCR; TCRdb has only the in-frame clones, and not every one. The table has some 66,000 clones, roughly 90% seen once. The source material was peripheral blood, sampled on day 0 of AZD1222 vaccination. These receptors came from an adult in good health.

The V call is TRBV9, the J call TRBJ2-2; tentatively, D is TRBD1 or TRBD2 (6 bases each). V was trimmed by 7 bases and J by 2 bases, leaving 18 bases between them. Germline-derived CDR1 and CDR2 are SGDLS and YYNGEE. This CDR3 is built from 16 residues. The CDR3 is CASAPPGGGNTGELFF. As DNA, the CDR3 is TGTGCCAGCGCCCCCCCCGGGGGCGGAAACACCGGGGAGCTGTTTTTT.

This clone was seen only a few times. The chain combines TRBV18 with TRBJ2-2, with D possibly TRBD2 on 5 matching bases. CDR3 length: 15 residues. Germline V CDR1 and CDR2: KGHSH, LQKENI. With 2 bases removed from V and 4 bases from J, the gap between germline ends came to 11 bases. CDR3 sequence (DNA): TGTGCCAGCTCACCATGGCAGGAGGTCACCGGGGAGCTGTTTTTT. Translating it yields CASSPWQEVTGELFF. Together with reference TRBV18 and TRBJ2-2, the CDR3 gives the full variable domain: NAGVMQNPRHLVRRRGQEARLRCSPMKGHSHVYWYRQLPEEGLKFMVYLQKENIIDESGMPKERFSAEFPKEGPSILRIQQVVRGDSAAYFCASSPWQEVTGELFFGEGSRLTVL.

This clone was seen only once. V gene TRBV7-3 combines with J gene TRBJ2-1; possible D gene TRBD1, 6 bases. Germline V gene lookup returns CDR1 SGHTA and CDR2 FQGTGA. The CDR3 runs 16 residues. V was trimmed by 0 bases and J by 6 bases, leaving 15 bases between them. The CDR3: CASSLTSRGHRNEQFF. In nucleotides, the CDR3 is TGTGCCAGCAGCTTAACGTCGAGGGGACATCGCAATGAGCAGTTCTTC.

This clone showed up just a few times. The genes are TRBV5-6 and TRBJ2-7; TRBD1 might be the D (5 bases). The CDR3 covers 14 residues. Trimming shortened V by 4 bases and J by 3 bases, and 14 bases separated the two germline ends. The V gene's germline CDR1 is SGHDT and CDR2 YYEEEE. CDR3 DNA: TGTGCCAGCAGCCCCGGCGGACATCGCTACGAGCAGTACTTC. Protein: CASSPGGHRYEQYF. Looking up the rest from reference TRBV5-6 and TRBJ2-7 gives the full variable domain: DAGVTQSPTHLIKTRGQQVTLRCSPKSGHDTVSWYQQALGQGPQFIFQYYEEEERQRGNFPDRFSGHQFPNYSSELNVNALLLGDSALYLCASSPGGHRYEQYFGPGTRLTVT.

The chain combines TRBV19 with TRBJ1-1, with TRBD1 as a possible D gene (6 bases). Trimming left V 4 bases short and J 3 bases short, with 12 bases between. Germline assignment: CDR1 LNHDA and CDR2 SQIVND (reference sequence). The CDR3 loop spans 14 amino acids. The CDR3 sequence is CASSRQADYTEAFF. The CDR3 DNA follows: TGTGCCAGTAGTAGACAGGCAGACTACACTGAAGCTTTCTTT.

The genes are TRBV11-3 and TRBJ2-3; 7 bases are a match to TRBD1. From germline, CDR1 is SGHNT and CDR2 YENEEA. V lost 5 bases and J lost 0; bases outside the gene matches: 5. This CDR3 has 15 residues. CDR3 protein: CASSRPGGSTDTQYF. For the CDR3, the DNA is TGTGCCAGCAGCCGACCAGGGGGTAGCACAGATACGCAGTATTTT.

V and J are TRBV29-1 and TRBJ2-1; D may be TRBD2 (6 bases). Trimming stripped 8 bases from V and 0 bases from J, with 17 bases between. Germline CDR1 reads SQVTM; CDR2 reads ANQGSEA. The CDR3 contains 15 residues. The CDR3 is CSTEGGADSYNEQFF. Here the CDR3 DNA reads TGCAGCACCGAAGGCGGGGCCGACTCCTACAATGAGCAGTTCTTC.

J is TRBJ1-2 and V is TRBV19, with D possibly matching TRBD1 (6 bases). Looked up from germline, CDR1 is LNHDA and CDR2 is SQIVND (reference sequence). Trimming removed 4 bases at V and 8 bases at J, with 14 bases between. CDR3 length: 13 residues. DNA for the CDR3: TGTGCCAGTAGTACCGACAGGACTGGAGGCTACACCTTC. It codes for CASSTDRTGGYTF. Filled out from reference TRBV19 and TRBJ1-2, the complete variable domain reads DGGITQSPKYLFRKEGQNVTLSCEQNLNHDAMYWYRQDPGQGLRLIYYSQIVNDFQKGDIAEGYSVSREKKESFPLTVTSAQKNPTAFYLCASSTDRTGGYTFGSGTRLTVV.

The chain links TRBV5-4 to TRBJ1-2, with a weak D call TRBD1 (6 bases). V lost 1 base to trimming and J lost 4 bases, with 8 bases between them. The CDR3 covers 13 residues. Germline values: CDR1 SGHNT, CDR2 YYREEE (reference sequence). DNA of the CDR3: TGTGCCAGCAGCTTGCAGGGGTCCTATGGCTACACCTTC. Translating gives CASSLQGSYGYTF.

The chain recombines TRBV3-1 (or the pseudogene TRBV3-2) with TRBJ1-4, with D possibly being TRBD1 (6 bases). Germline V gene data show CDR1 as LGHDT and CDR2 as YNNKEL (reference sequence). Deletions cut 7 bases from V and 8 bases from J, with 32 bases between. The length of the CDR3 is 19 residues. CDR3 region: CASTAASPTYNRVGEKLFF. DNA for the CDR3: TGTGCCAGCACCGCAGCGTCCCCCACCTACAACAGGGTGGGGGAAAAACTGTTTTTT.

The CDR3 protein is CASSLGGGMGFEQYF. As DNA, the CDR3 is TGCGCCAGCAGCTTGGGGGGTGGGATGGGGTTCGAGCAGTACTTC. V and J are TRBV5-1 and TRBJ2-7; D gene uncertain. The germline gives CDR1 SGHRS, CDR2 YFSETQ. Trimming took off 0 bases at V and 6 bases at J, with 16 bases between the two ends. CDR3 length: 15 amino acids.

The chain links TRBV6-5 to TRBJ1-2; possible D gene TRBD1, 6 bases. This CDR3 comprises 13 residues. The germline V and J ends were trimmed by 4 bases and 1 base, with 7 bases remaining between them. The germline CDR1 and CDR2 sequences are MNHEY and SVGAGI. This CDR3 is CASSLDSNYGYTF. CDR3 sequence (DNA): TGTGCCAGCAGTTTGGACAGTAACTATGGCTACACCTTC.

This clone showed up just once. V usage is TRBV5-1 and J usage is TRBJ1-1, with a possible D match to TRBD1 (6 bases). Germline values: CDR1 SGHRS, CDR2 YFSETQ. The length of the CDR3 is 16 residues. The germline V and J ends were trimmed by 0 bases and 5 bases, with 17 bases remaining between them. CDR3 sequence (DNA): TGCGCCAGCAGCTTGGCCGCGGGGGCGGGGGGAACTGAAGCTTTCTTT. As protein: CASSLAAGAGGTEAFF.

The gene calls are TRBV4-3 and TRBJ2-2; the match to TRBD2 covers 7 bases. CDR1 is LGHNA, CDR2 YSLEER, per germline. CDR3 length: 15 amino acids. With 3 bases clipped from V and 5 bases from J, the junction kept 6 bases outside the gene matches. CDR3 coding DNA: TGCGCCAGCAGCCAGGGGGGAGGGGTAACCGGGGAGCTGTTTTTT. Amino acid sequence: CASSQGGGVTGELFF.

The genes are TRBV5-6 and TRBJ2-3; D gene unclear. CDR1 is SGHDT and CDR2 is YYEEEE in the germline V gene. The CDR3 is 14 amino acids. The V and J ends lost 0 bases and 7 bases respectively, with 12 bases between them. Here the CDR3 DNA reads TGTGCCAGCAGCTTGGTGTCTAATCGAAATACGCAGTATTTT. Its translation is CASSLVSNRNTQYF.

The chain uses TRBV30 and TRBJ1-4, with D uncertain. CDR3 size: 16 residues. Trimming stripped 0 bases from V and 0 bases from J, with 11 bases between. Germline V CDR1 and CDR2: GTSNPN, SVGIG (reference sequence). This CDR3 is CAWSVPTEATNEKLFF. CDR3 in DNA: TGTGCCTGGAGTGTTCCCACCGAGGCAACTAATGAAAAACTGTTTTTT. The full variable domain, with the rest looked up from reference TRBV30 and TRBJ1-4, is SQTIHQWPATLVQPVGSPLSLECTVEGTSNPNLYWYRQAAGRGLQLLFYSVGIGQISSEVPQNLSASRPQDRQFILSSKKLLLSDSGFYLCAWSVPTEATNEKLFFGSGTQLSVL.

This CDR3 is CASSQDPSGGAPYNEQFF. CDR3 coding DNA: TGCGCCAGCAGCCAAGATCCGTCCGGGGGCGCCCCTTACAATGAGCAGTTCTTC. This chain uses TRBV4-3 with TRBJ2-1; D may match TRBD1 or TRBD2 (6 bases each). The CDR3 runs to 18 residues. CDR1 is LGHNA, CDR2 YSLEER, per germline. Trimming pared 0 bases from V and 4 bases from J, leaving 19 bases between.

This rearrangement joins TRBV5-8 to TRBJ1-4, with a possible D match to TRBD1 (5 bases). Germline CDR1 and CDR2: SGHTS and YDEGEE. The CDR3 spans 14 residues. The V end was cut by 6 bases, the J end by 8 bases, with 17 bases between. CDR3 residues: CASTTVREGEKLFF. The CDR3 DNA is TGTGCCAGCACCACGGTCCGCGAGGGGGAAAAACTGTTTTTT.

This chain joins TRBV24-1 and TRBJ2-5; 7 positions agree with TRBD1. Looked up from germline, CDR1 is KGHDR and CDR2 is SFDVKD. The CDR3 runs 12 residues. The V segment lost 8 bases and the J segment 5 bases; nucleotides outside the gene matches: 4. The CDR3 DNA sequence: TGTGCCACCATGGACAGGATGGAGACCCAGTACTTC. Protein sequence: CATMDRMETQYF.

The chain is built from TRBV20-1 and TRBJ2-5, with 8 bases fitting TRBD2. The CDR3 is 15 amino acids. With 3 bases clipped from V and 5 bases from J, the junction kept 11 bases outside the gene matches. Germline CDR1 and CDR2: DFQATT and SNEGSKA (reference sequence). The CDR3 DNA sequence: TGCAGTGCTAGTGGTAGCGGGATGACCGGGGAGACCCAGTACTTC. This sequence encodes CSASGSGMTGETQYF.

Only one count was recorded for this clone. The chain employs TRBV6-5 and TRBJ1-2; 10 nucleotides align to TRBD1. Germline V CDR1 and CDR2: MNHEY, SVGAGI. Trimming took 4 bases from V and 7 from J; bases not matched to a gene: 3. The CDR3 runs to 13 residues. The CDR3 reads CASSWTGGGGYTF. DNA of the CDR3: TGTGCCAGCAGTTGGACAGGGGGTGGTGGCTACACCTTC.

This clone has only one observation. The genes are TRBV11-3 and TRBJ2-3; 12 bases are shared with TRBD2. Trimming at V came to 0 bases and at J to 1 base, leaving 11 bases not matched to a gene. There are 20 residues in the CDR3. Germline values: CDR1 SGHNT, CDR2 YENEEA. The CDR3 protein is CASSLEFPSGRAVGTDTQYF. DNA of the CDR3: TGTGCCAGCAGCTTAGAATTTCCTAGCGGGAGGGCCGTAGGCACAGATACGCAGTATTTT.